The 12 T cell receptor beta chains given below trace back to one sample, sequenced in a study of T cell repertoires in cytomegalovirus infection. Antigens of these TCRs are unknown. TCRdb used MiXCR to reprocess the reads, holding one entry per CDR3 protein. The top ten hold around 15% of the sample, which has roughly 920,000 distinct CDR3 sequences, less than 35% seen once. Material: cultured CD8+ T cells from PBMCs, obtained from culture after CMV antigen stimulation. Receptor source: a human donor in good health (CMV status not recorded). Some clones in this sample may be carry-over from other donors' samples.

Details on this clonotype: Given a much more abundant clone one base away, this may be a read error. This chain joins TRBV7-6 and TRBJ2-7, with D possibly TRBD1 on 5 matching bases. This CDR3 has 16 residues. V was trimmed by 0 bases and J by 3 bases, leaving 15 bases between them. Germline CDR1 SGHVS, CDR2 FNYEAQ. CDR3 sequence reads: CASSLAQGLVDYEQYF. The CDR3 bases are TGTGCCAGCAGCTTAGCCCAGGGATTGGTCGACTACGAGCAGTACTTC.

This clonotype was counted only a few times. The V gene is TRBV6-5, the J gene TRBJ2-7, with TRBD1 identical over 7 bases. J lost 2 bases, V lost 3 bases, and 10 bases had no gene match. CDR3 length: 16 amino acids. Germline assignment: CDR1 MNHEY and CDR2 SVGAGI. The CDR3 sequence is CASSYQTGPTPYEQYF. CDR3 nucleotide sequence: TGTGCCAGCAGTTATCAGACAGGGCCTACCCCCTACGAGCAGTACTTC.

This clonotype occurred many times. V is TRBV7-4 and J is TRBJ2-7, with 10 bases identical to TRBD1. The length of the CDR3 is 15 residues. Germline V gene sequence: CDR1 SGHVT, CDR2 SQSDAQ. J gave up 4 bases and V 2 bases, and 5 bases lay outside the gene matches. CDR3: CASSLKRTGGYEQYV. The CDR3 DNA reads as TGTGCCAGCAGCTTAAAACGGACAGGGGGTTACGAGCAGTACGTC.

The chain combines TRBV12-3 or TRBV12-4 with TRBJ1-5; no clear D gene. V gave up 2 bases and J gave up 6 bases, with 11 bases separating them. The CDR3 totals 14 residues. CDR3 in DNA: TGTGCCAGCAGTTTAAAATCCGTTCCTCAGCCCCAGCATTTT. Translating it yields CASSLKSVPQPQHF.

The rearrangement links TRBV5-6 to TRBJ1-6; tentative D call: TRBD1 (6 bases). The ends were cut back, 4 bases at V and 8 bases at J, with 22 bases in the middle. Germline values: CDR1 SGHDT, CDR2 YYEEEE. The CDR3 has 17 residues. CDR3 coding DNA: TGTGCCAGCAGCCCGTCATGGGGAAACAGGGCACATTCACCCCTCCACTTT. This gives the protein CASSPSWGNRAHSPLHF.

This clonotype occurred many times. This chain uses TRBV7-2 with TRBJ2-5, with no clear D. CDR3 length: 12 amino acids. CDR1 is SGHTA, CDR2 FQGNSA, per germline. Trimming removed 6 bases at V and 7 bases at J, with 12 bases between. The CDR3 bases are TGTGCCAGCAGTTCCCTGATTGGGACCCAGTACTTC. This codes for CASSSLIGTQYF.

The genes are TRBV27 and TRBJ1-1; no reliable D call. The germline CDR1 and CDR2 sequences are MNHEY and SMNVEV (reference sequence). V lost 3 bases and J lost 0, with 11 bases in between. There are 15 residues in the CDR3. CDR3 in amino acids: CASSLAFGVNTEAFF. In nucleotides, the CDR3 is TGTGCCAGCAGTTTGGCTTTTGGGGTGAACACTGAAGCTTTCTTT.

The chain has TRBV28 and TRBJ1-1, with 8 nucleotides matching TRBD1. V lost 4 bases to trimming and J lost 1 base; unmatched junction nucleotides: 5. This CDR3 is built from 15 residues. CDR1 is MDHEN and CDR2 is SYDVKM in the germline V gene. This CDR3 is CASSYQTGENTEAFF. CDR3 DNA: TGTGCCAGCAGTTATCAGACAGGGGAGAACACTGAAGCTTTCTTT.

The V call is TRBV10-2, the J call TRBJ1-2; 12 bases are shared with TRBD1. The germline V gene encodes CDR1 WSHSY and CDR2 SAAADI. This CDR3 is 18 amino acids long. With V trimmed by 3 bases and J by 3 bases, 11 bases remained unmatched. This CDR3 is CASSDPGTGGSYYYGYTF. The CDR3 DNA reads TGCGCCAGCAGTGACCCCGGGACAGGGGGCTCTTACTACTATGGCTACACCTTC.

The J gene is TRBJ2-1, the V gene TRBV7-2; D is unclear. This CDR3 has 15 residues. The V gene lost 2 bases and the J gene lost 2 bases, with 10 bases spanning the gap. Germline V lookup: CDR1 SGHTA, CDR2 FQGNSA. CDR3 nucleotide sequence: TGTGCCAGCAGCTTATACAAGGTTGCCTACAATGAGCAGTTCTTC. Translated: CASSLYKVAYNEQFF.

The V and J genes are TRBV7-2 and TRBJ2-1; 7 nucleotides line up with TRBD1. After removal of 4 bases from V and 4 bases from J, the junction contained 7 bases not matched to a gene. CDR1 and CDR2 (germline): SGHTA, FQGNSA. This CDR3 has 15 amino acids. In DNA form, the CDR3 reads TGTGCCAGCAGCTCGCCAGGGGGTACTTACAATGAGCAGTTCTTC. This translates into CASSSPGGTYNEQFF.

This clonotype showed up just a few times. The V call is TRBV5-1, the J call TRBJ2-3, with no clear D. CDR3 length equals 16 residues. In germline, CDR1 is SGHRS, CDR2 YFSETQ. V lost 0 bases to trimming and J lost 2 bases, with 13 bases between them. This CDR3 reads CASSLARGLFTDTQYF. CDR3 sequence (DNA): TGCGCCAGCAGCTTGGCCAGAGGTTTATTCACAGATACGCAGTATTTT.